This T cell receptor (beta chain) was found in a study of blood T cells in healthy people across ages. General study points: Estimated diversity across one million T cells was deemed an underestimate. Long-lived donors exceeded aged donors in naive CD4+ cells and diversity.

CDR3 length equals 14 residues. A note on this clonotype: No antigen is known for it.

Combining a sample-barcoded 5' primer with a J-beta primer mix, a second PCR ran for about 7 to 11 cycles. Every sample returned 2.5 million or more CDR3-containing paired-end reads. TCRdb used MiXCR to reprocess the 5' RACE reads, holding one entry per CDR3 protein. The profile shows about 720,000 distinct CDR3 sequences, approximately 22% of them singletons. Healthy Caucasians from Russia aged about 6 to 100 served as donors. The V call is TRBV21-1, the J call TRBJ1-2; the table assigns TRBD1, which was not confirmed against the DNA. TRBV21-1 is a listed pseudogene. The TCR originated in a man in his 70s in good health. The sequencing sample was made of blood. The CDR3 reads CASSKGQGNWGYTF. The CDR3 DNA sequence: TGTGCCAGCAGCAAGGGACAGGGGAATTGGGGCTACACCTTC.